One T cell receptor (beta chain) is described in this entry. Its antigen is currently not known. Base qualities are not provided; no much larger clone lies one nucleotide away. The trial excluded patients who had a history of autoimmune disease or were on systemic immunosuppression. Peripheral blood for TCR sequencing was collected from all dose cohorts at baseline, on cycle 4 day 1, and on cycle 7 day 1. Samples were obtained from an open-label, multicenter, first-in-human phase I dose-escalation trial of ivuxolimab. Adults with locally advanced or metastatic head and neck squamous cell, hepatocellular, melanoma or renal cell carcinoma were enrolled in the trial. Before TCR sequencing, CD4+ T cells and CD8+ T cells were sorted from peripheral blood as separate populations. Counted from cysteine to phenylalanine, this CDR3 has 15 amino acids. Just CDR3 DNA is preserved here, 45 bases in frame from base 1. The germline V gene gives CDR1 as SGDLS and CDR2 as YYNGEE. V and J are trimmed by 3 bases and 9 bases, and the gene matches miss 9 bases of the junction.

Genomic DNA was extracted from sorted cells for sequencing of the TCRbeta CDR3 region. TCRbeta CDR3 regions were sequenced using the immunoSEQ Assay. TCRdb obtained this table from immuneACCESS and retained in-frame rearrangements with V and J assigned. These tables miss some clones; where compared with another copy, unresolved V genes account for less than half of the shortfall, and the remainder is unexplained. In all, the sample holds roughly 29,000 clones, and 80% to 95% of those were seen once. Of the sample, about 9.4% is held by the ten largest clones. These data belong to a study of OX40 agonist ivuxolimab in advanced cancers. At the level of the whole study: Ivuxolimab was a fully human IgG2 agonistic monoclonal antibody targeting the costimulatory receptor OX40 (CD134). Patients were allowed to have had prior anti-PD-1, anti-PD-L1 or anti-CTLA-4 therapy, and 30% to 50% of the dose-escalation patients had previously received checkpoint inhibitors. The point of sequencing TCRbeta in the periphery was to test whether ivuxolimab changed TCR sequence diversity and drove clonal T-cell expansion. Of the 50 to 55 patients in dose escalation, around 19 had hepatocellular carcinoma, approximately 15 had melanoma, 9 had renal cell carcinoma and 9 had head and neck cancer. Intravenous ivuxolimab was administered to patients every 2 weeks at six dose levels: 0.01, 0.1, 0.3, 1.5, 3 and 10 mg/kg. The dose-escalation cohort was over 70% male with a mean age of approximately 60 years, ranging from about 23 to 85. The paper covers the monotherapy dose-escalation part of the phase I ivuxolimab trial, which included N ≈ 57 patients. Partial responses occurred in three dose-escalation patients, of whom one had hepatocellular carcinoma and two had cutaneous melanoma. What the study reported, not specific to this receptor: After ivuxolimab, CD8+ T cells had more expanded clones than CD4+ T cells on average. At doses from 0.1 to 3.0 mg/kg, clonal expansion was seen in both CD4+ and CD8+ blood T cells between baseline and week 6. Low levels of normalized T-cell clonal expansion were also seen in some patients who did not respond. In the 0.1-3.0 mg/kg groups, partial responders had among the lowest normalized peripheral clonal expansion, particularly in CD8+ T cells. Which antigens the clonally expanded peripheral T cells were specific for was not determined.

The clonotype originates from an adult with an advanced solid tumor such as melanoma, head and neck, liver or kidney cancer. The specimen was CD4+ or CD8+ T cells sorted from blood, collected in a trial of the OX40 agonist ivuxolimab. Recombination joined TRBV9 with TRBJ2-2; 9 bases in the junction line up with TRBD1. The CDR3 sequence is CASSGSTGGGRELFF. The DNA sequence is given as TGTGCCAGCAGCGGATCAACAGGGGGCGGGAGGGAGCTGTTTTTT.